The present T cell receptor beta chain was sequenced within a study of blood T cell repertoires in COVID-19. Across the whole study: COVID-19 samples, acute and convalescent, were from the United States, Italy and Spain.

This clone was seen a single time. Original processing notes: The assay estimated nucleated cells by amplifying reference gene primers. Assay used: immunoSEQ multiplex PCR; TCRdb lists only in-frame clones, some missing. The DNA was the basis for D and trimming; V, J and clone size are from that table. The table records tens of thousands of clones, about 90% of them present only once. Per the germline V gene, CDR1 is SGHRS and CDR2 is YFSETQ. CDR3 size: 15 residues. V was cut by 3 bases and J by 0 bases, with 10 bases left in between. This sequence joins TRBV5-1 and TRBJ2-1; D possibly corresponds to TRBD1 (6 bases). The clonotype was recovered from a human donor in a cohort sampled during active COVID-19. The sequenced sample was peripheral blood. Here the CDR3 reads CASSSLDSSYNEQFF. The DNA of the CDR3 is TGCGCCAGCAGCTCACTGGACAGCTCCTACAATGAGCAGTTCTTC.